This T cell receptor beta chain comes out of a study of Graves' ophthalmopathy and Graves' hyperthyroidism. This CDR3 is built from 13 residues. Germline V CDR1 and CDR2: DFQATT, SNEGSKA (reference sequence). V was shortened by 6 bases and J by 3 bases, with 14 bases between the two germline ends. Amplification from RNA transcripts yielded the TCR beta CDR3 regions. HTBI primers were used in a first-round RT-PCR, which preceded a second-round multiplex PCR. TCRdb called the multiplex PCR reads again in MiXCR, with one record for every CDR3 protein. The table shows about 640,000 distinct CDR3 sequences, with roughly 41% occurring only once. Having ophthalmopathy, the donors showed moderate-to-severe activity, CAS ≥3 and NOSPECS ≥4, with disease lasting under 3 months.

The receptor comes from an adult man with Graves' ophthalmopathy. The sample comprised peripheral blood. V and J are TRBV20-1 and TRBJ1-2; TRBD1 might be the D (5 bases). CDR3 sequence reads: CSAQVPQDYGYTF. The CDR3 nucleotides are TGCAGTGCACAGGTTCCCCAGGACTATGGCTACACCTTC.